These 7 T cell receptor beta chains came from one sample sequenced in a study of blood T cell repertoires in COVID-19 (dated by TCRdb to 2019 to 2021). The library was built by means of the immunoSEQ multiplex PCR assay. The table comes from immuneACCESS by way of TCRdb, which keeps in-frame sequences with V and J called. Part of the clones is missing from these tables; in studies checked, under half for an unresolved V gene and the rest for unknown reasons. The table for this sample lists some 360,000 clones; roughly 90% of them were counted only once. Together, the top ten hold just under 4% of the sample. Sequencing was done on a sample of peripheral blood. The receptors stem from an older woman with COVID-19, enrolled during active disease.

The V call is TRBV5-8, the J call TRBJ2-3; 7 nucleotides line up with TRBD2. The CDR3 covers 15 residues. Germline V gives CDR1 SGHTS, CDR2 YDEGEE. The V gene end was trimmed by 1 base and the J gene end by 1 base; junction bases not matched to a gene: 3. CDR3 DNA sequence: TGTGCCAGCAGCTTGCGCGGGGGAGGCACAGATACGCAGTATTTT. Its translation is CASSLRGGGTDTQYF.

The chain uses TRBV19 and TRBJ2-2, with TRBD2 matching over 12 bases. The V segment lost 5 bases and the J segment 1 base; nucleotides outside the gene matches: 8. Germline-derived CDR1 and CDR2 are LNHDA and SQIVND (reference sequence). This CDR3 region has 18 residues. The CDR3 nucleotides read TGTGCCAGTAGTGGCCTTCCGGGACTAGCGGGGAACACCGGGGAGCTGTTTTTT. This translates into CASSGLPGLAGNTGELFF.

The chain employs TRBV6-6 and TRBJ2-7, with D perhaps matching TRBD1 (6 bases). This CDR3 is 14 amino acids long. Germline assignment: CDR1 MNHNY and CDR2 SVGAGI (reference sequence). V was cut by 5 bases and J by 3 bases, with 14 bases left in between. The CDR3 sequence is CASSPRDNYYEQYF. The CDR3 nucleotides are TGTGCCAGCAGTCCCCGGGACAACTACTACGAGCAGTACTTC.

The chain uses TRBV5-1 and TRBJ1-6; 8 bases fit TRBD1. Germline V gene data show CDR1 as SGHRS and CDR2 as YFSETQ. V lost 4 bases and J lost 7; bases outside the gene matches: 10. The CDR3 consists of 16 residues. The CDR3: CASSPVGQGANSPLHF. The CDR3 region has the DNA TGCGCCAGCAGCCCGGTGGGCCAGGGGGCGAATTCACCCCTCCACTTT.

This clone was observed a few times. The CDR3 coding sequence is TGCGCCAGCAGCCAAGATTGGGGGCCAGATGGGTACAATGAGCAGTTCTTC. It is translated as CASSQDWGPDGYNEQFF. J is TRBJ2-1 and V is TRBV4-1, with D perhaps TRBD1 (6 bases). Germline V lookup: CDR1 MGHRA, CDR2 YSYEKL. Trimming cost V 0 bases and J 4 bases, with 16 bases left between them. This CDR3 contains 17 residues.

The chain links TRBV7-9 to TRBJ1-3; D gene uncertain. The CDR3 runs 15 residues. Deletions cut 1 base from V and 1 base from J, with 8 bases between. Germline V gene sequence: CDR1 SEHNR, CDR2 FQNEAQ (reference sequence). CDR3 residues: CASSLGTTSGNTIYF. The CDR3 nucleotides read TGTGCCAGCAGCTTAGGGACTACGTCTGGAAACACCATATATTTT.

V and J are TRBV3-1 (or the pseudogene TRBV3-2) and TRBJ2-1, with 9 bases lining up with TRBD1. J was trimmed by 4 bases and V by 0 bases; bases with no gene match: 10. The germline gives CDR1 LGHDT, CDR2 YNNKEL (reference sequence). The CDR3 covers 18 residues. Here the CDR3 DNA reads TGTGCCAGCAGCCAAGAGAGGGTTACAGGGGGCGTTTACAATGAGCAGTTCTTC. It is translated as CASSQERVTGGVYNEQFF.